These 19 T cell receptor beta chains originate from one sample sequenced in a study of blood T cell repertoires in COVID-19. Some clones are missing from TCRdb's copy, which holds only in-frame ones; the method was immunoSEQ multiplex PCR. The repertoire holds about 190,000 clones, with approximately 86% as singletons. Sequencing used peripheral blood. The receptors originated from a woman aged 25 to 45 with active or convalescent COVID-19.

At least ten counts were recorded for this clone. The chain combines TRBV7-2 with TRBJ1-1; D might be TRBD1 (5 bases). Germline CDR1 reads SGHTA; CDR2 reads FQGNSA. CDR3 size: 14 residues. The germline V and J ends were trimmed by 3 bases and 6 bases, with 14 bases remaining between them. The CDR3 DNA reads TGTGCCAGCAGCTTGTTGGGGGGGTATGCTGAAGCTTTCTTT. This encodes CASSLLGGYAEAFF.

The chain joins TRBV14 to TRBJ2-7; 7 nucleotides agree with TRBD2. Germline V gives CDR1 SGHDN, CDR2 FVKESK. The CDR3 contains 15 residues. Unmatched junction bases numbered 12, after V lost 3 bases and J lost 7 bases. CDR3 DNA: TGTGCCAGCAGCCACGTCAGCGGGGATTACGTGGAGCAGTACTTC. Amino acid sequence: CASSHVSGDYVEQYF.

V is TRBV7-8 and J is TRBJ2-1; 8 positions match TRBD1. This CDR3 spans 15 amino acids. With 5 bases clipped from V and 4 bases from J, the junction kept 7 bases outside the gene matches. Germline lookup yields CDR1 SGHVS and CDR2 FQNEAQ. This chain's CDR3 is CASSPLRTGYNEQFF. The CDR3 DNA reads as TGTGCCAGCAGCCCACTTCGGACAGGGTACAATGAGCAGTTCTTC.

The CDR3 here is CASRDRDSQPQHF. CDR3 nucleotide sequence: TGTGCCAGCAGGGACAGGGATTCTCAGCCCCAGCATTTT. The chain is built from TRBV6-5 and TRBJ1-5; 8 bases fit TRBD1. Germline V lookup: CDR1 MNHEY, CDR2 SVGAGI. The CDR3 length is 13 residues. Trimming removed 6 bases from V and 6 bases from J; junction bases left unmatched: 4.

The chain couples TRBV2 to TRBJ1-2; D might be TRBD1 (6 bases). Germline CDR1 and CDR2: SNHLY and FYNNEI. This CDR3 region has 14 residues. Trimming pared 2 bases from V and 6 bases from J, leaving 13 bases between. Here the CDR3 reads CASSEQGPEDGYTF. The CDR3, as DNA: TGTGCCAGCAGTGAACAGGGGCCCGAGGATGGCTACACCTTC.

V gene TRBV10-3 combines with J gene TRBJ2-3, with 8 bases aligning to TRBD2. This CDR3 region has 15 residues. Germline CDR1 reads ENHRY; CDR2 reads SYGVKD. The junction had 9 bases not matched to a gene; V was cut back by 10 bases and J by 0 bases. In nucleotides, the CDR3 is TGTGCCACCCGGGGGGGGCCCTTCAGCACAGATACGCAGTATTTT. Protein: CATRGGPFSTDTQYF.

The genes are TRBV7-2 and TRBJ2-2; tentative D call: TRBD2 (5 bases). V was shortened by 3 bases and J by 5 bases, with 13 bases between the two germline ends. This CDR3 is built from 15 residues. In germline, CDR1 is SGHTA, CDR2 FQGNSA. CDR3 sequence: CASSLSVPGTGELFF. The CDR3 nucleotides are TGTGCCAGCAGCTTGTCAGTTCCGGGAACCGGGGAGCTGTTTTTT.

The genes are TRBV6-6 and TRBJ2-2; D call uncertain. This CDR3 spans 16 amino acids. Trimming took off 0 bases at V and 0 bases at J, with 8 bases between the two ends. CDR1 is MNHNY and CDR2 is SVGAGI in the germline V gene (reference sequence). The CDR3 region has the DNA TGTGCCAGCAGTTACTCATCCAAGCCGAACACCGGGGAGCTGTTTTTT. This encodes CASSYSSKPNTGELFF.

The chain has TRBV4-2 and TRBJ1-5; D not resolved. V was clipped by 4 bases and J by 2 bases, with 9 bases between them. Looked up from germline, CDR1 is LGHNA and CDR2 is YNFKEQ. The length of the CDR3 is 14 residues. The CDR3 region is CASSRDKRNQPQHF. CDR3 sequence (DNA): TGTGCCAGCAGCCGCGACAAACGCAATCAGCCCCAGCATTTT.

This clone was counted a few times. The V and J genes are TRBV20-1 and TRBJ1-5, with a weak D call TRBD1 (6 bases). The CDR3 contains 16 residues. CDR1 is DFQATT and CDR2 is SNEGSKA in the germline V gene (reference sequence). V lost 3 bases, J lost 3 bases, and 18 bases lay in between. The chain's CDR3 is CSASRGITGINQPQHF. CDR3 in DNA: TGCAGTGCTAGTAGGGGAATAACAGGGATCAATCAGCCCCAGCATTTT.

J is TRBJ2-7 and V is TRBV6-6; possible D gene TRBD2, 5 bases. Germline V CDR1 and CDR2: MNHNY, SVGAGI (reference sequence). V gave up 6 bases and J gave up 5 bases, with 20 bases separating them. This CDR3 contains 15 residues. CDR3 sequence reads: CASSFAEGLVDEQYF. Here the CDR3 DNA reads TGTGCCAGCAGCTTTGCTGAGGGCCTGGTGGACGAGCAGTACTTC.

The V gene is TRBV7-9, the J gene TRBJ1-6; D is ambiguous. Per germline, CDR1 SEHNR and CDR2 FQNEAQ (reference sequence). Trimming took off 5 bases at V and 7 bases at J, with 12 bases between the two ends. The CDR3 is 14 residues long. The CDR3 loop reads CASSTDQQNSPLHF. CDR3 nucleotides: TGTGCCAGCAGCACAGACCAACAGAATTCACCCCTCCACTTT.

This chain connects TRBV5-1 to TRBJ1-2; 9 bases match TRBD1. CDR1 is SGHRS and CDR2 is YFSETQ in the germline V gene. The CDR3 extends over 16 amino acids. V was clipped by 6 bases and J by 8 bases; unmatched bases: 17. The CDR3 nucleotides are TGCGCCAGCACTTTGGGCCTGGGACAGGGAGTCAGGGGCTACACCTTC. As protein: CASTLGLGQGVRGYTF. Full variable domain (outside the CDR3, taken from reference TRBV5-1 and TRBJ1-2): KAGVTQTPRYLIKTRGQQVTLSCSPISGHRSVSWYQQTPGQGLQFLFEYFSETQRNKGNFPGRFSGRQFSNSRSEMNVSTLELGDSALYLCASTLGLGQGVRGYTFGSGTRLTVV.

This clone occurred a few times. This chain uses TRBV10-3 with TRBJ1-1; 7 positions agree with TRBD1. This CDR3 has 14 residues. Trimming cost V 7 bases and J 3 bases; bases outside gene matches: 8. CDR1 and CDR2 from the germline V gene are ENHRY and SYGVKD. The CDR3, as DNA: TGTGCCATCACCCTGACTCAGGGGGACACTGAAGCTTTCTTT. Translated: CAITLTQGDTEAFF.

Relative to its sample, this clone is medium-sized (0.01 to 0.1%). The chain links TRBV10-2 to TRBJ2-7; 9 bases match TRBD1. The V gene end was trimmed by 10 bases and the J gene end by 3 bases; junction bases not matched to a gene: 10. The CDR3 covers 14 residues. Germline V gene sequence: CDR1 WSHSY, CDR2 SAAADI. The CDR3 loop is CATTTTGGFYEQYF. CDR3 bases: TGCGCCACCACCACGACAGGGGGGTTCTACGAGCAGTACTTC.

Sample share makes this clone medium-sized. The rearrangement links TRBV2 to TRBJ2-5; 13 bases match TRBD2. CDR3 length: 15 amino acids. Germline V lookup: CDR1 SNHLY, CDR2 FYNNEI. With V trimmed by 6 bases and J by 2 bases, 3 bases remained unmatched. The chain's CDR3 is CASSPGLAGQETQYF. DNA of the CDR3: TGTGCCAGCAGCCCGGGACTAGCGGGACAAGAGACCCAGTACTTC.

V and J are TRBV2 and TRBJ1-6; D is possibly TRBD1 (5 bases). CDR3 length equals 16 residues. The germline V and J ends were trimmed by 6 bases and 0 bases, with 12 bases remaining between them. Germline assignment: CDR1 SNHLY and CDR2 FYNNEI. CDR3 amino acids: CASSYRQSSYNSPLHF. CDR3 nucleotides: TGTGCCAGCAGCTACAGACAGAGCTCCTATAATTCACCCCTCCACTTT.

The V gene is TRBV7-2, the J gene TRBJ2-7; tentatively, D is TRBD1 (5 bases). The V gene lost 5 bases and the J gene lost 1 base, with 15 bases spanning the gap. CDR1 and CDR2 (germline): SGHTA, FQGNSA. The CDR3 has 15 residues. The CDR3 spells CASSENLQGSYEQYF. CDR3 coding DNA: TGTGCCAGCAGCGAAAACCTCCAGGGTTCCTACGAGCAGTACTTC.

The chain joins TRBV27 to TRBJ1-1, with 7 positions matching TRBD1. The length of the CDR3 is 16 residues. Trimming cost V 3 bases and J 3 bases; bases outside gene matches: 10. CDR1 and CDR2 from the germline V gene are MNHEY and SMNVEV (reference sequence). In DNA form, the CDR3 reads TGTGCCAGCAGTTTTCGGACAGGCAACGCCTACACTGAAGCTTTCTTT. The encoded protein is CASSFRTGNAYTEAFF.